This T cell receptor beta chain was recovered during a study of identifying expanded T cells in peripheral blood. Concerning this clone: Antigen: not known.

Trimming pared 5 bases from V and 4 bases from J, leaving 15 bases between. Germline V gene sequence: CDR1 LNHNV, CDR2 YYDKDF (reference sequence). This CDR3 comprises 15 residues. The data were produced by immunoSEQ multiplex PCR, yet TCRdb's version contains in-frame clones alone and is incomplete. The sample lists about 100,000 clones, almost 90% occurring once. Study-wide results and caveats: Across healthy donors, higher total template counts meant significantly greater approximately 2-week count variance.

No infections or other immune events were documented during collection. Specimen: blood. This sequence was found in a person aged 18 to 75 in good health. The rearrangement uses TRBV15 and TRBJ2-1; D unresolved. DNA for the CDR3: TGTGCCACCAGCCAACGACACGATGGATACAATGAGCAGTTCTTC. It is translated as CATSQRHDGYNEQFF.